This is a list of T cell receptor beta chains from one sample in a study of CD8 T cells in ankylosing spondylitis. Using its own MiXCR run on the 5' RACE reads, TCRdb lists one record per CDR3 protein. The top ten hold 4.5% to 5% of the sample, which has roughly 230,000 distinct CDR3 sequences, 7% to 10% seen once. Specimen: blood, either unsorted or a sorted T cell fraction (not recorded which). These receptors were collected from a female donor with ankylosing spondylitis or in good health (not recorded which). The CDR3 runs from the conserved cysteine through the conserved F or W. The D gene is left open where the match is weak. Size is stated for part of the rows, as once, few or many counts, or as a class when the clone is expanded.

j_gene: TRBJ2-1; d_gene: TRBD2; abundance: many; v_gene: TRBV12-3/TRBV12-4; CDR3aa: CASNPWPRGTTNEQFF; CDR3nt: TGTGCCAGCAATCCTTGGCCGCGCGGGACTACTAATGAGCAGTTCTTC
j_gene: TRBJ2-1; d_gene: .; abundance: few; v_gene: TRBV3-1; CDR3aa: CASSPNEITRRALGNEQFF; CDR3nt: TGTGCCAGCAGCCCAAACGAGATTACCCGGAGGGCCCTAGGGAATGAGCAGTTCTTC
j_gene: TRBJ2-3; d_gene: TRBD2; abundance: .; v_gene: TRBV20-1; CDR3aa: CCARDFQRETTRSTDTQYF; CDR3nt: TGCTGTGCTAGAGATTTTCAGCGGGAGACCACACGTAGCACAGATACGCAGTATTTT
j_gene: TRBJ2-7; d_gene: .; abundance: .; v_gene: TRBV7-2; CDR3aa: CASSLDYHSYEQYF; CDR3nt: TGTGCCAGCAGCTTGGATTACCACTCCTACGAGCAGTACTTC
j_gene: TRBJ2-7; d_gene: TRBD2; abundance: many; v_gene: TRBV28; CDR3aa: CASSPHSGNSYEQYF; CDR3nt: TGTGCCAGCAGTCCTCATAGCGGGAATTCCTACGAGCAGTACTTC
j_gene: TRBJ2-1; d_gene: TRBD2; abundance: few; v_gene: TRBV20-1; CDR3aa: CCASDTLAGSSYNEQFF; CDR3nt: TGCTGTGCTTCCGACACCTTAGCGGGGAGCTCCTACAATGAGCAGTTCTTC
j_gene: TRBJ2-3; d_gene: .; abundance: many; v_gene: TRBV20-1; CDR3aa: CSAPQPADTQYF; CDR3nt: TGCAGTGCTCCACAACCGGCCGATACGCAGTATTTT
j_gene: TRBJ2-1; d_gene: .; abundance: few; v_gene: TRBV28; CDR3aa: CASRGGNRNEQFF; CDR3nt: TGTGCCTCCAGGGGAGGGAATCGGAATGAGCAGTTCTTC
j_gene: TRBJ2-7; d_gene: TRBD2; abundance: many; v_gene: TRBV9; CDR3aa: CASSVGAGDGSYEQYF; CDR3nt: TGTGCCAGCAGCGTAGGGGCGGGGGACGGATCCTACGAGCAGTACTTC
j_gene: TRBJ2-3; d_gene: .; abundance: few; v_gene: TRBV6-1; CDR3aa: CASSANGLSSTDTQYF; CDR3nt: TGTGCCAGTTCTGCGAATGGACTTTCTAGCACAGATACGCAGTATTTT
j_gene: TRBJ1-5; d_gene: TRBD1; abundance: many; v_gene: TRBV28; CDR3aa: CASRVTGQGNQPQHF; CDR3nt: TGTGCCAGCAGGGTGACGGGACAGGGTAATCAGCCCCAGCATTTT
j_gene: TRBJ1-4; d_gene: .; abundance: many; v_gene: TRBV20-1; CDR3aa: CSARRSLNEKLFF; CDR3nt: TGCAGTGCTAGAAGGAGTCTTAATGAAAAACTGTTTTTT
j_gene: TRBJ1-5; d_gene: TRBD1; abundance: many; v_gene: TRBV20-1; CDR3aa: CSASATGGGNQPQHF; CDR3nt: TGCAGTGCCTCGGCGACAGGGGGCGGGAATCAGCCCCAGCATTTT
j_gene: TRBJ1-6; d_gene: .; abundance: many; v_gene: TRBV7-2; CDR3aa: CASSLTRSSYNSPLHF; CDR3nt: TGTGCCAGCAGCTTAACAAGGAGCTCCTATAATTCACCCCTCCACTTT
j_gene: TRBJ1-1; d_gene: .; abundance: many; v_gene: TRBV28; CDR3aa: CASRFLGMNTEAFF; CDR3nt: TGTGCCAGCAGATTCCTGGGGATGAACACTGAAGCTTTCTTT
j_gene: TRBJ1-1; d_gene: .; abundance: .; v_gene: TRBV18; CDR3aa: CASSPFRNTEAFF; CDR3nt: TGTGCCAGCTCCCCTTTCCGGAACACTGAAGCTTTCTTT
j_gene: TRBJ2-3; d_gene: TRBD2; abundance: many; v_gene: TRBV12-3/TRBV12-4; CDR3aa: CASSWGTTTDTQYF; CDR3nt: TGTGCCAGCAGTTGGGGGACTACGACGGATACGCAGTATTTT
j_gene: TRBJ1-3; d_gene: .; abundance: many; v_gene: TRBV15; CDR3aa: CATSRDPAGSGNTIYF; CDR3nt: TGTGCCACCAGCAGAGACCCGGCGGGCTCTGGAAACACCATATATTTT
j_gene: TRBJ1-1; d_gene: .; abundance: .; v_gene: TRBV7-2; CDR3aa: CASSPVGREAFF; CDR3nt: TGTGCCAGCAGCCCTGTGGGGCGGGAAGCTTTCTTT
j_gene: TRBJ1-2; d_gene: .; abundance: many; v_gene: TRBV7-2; CDR3aa: CASSRLGGYGYTF; CDR3nt: TGTGCCAGCAGCCGATTAGGGGGCTATGGCTACACCTTC
j_gene: TRBJ2-5; d_gene: .; abundance: few; v_gene: TRBV6-5; CDR3aa: CASSYPGETQYF; CDR3nt: TGTGCCAGCAGTTACCCGGGAGAGACCCAGTACTTC
j_gene: TRBJ2-7; d_gene: TRBD1; abundance: many; v_gene: TRBV6-2/TRBV6-3; CDR3aa: CASRGDSYEQYF; CDR3nt: TGTGCCAGCAGAGGGGACAGCTACGAGCAGTACTTC
j_gene: TRBJ2-7; d_gene: .; abundance: many; v_gene: TRBV2; CDR3aa: CASNRQLRTYEQYF; CDR3nt: TGTGCCAGCAATAGACAGTTACGAACCTACGAGCAGTACTTC
j_gene: TRBJ2-7; d_gene: TRBD1; abundance: many; v_gene: TRBV10-3; CDR3aa: CAVGTGYSYEQYF; CDR3nt: TGTGCCGTCGGGACAGGTTATTCCTACGAGCAGTACTTC
j_gene: TRBJ2-1; d_gene: .; abundance: many; v_gene: TRBV29-1; CDR3aa: CSVMDNEQFF; CDR3nt: TGCAGCGTTATGGACAATGAGCAGTTCTTC
j_gene: TRBJ2-1; d_gene: TRBD2; abundance: many; v_gene: TRBV6-1; CDR3aa: CASINREGREGNEQFF; CDR3nt: TGTGCCAGCATCAACCGTGAAGGACGGGAGGGCAATGAGCAGTTCTTC
j_gene: TRBJ2-1; d_gene: TRBD2; abundance: many; v_gene: TRBV7-2; CDR3aa: CASSWTSGSINEQFF; CDR3nt: TGTGCCAGCAGCTGGACTAGCGGGAGTATCAATGAGCAGTTCTTC
j_gene: TRBJ2-1; d_gene: .; abundance: .; v_gene: TRBV7-9; CDR3aa: CASSPRIEQFF; CDR3nt: TGTGCCAGCAGCCCCCGGATTGAGCAGTTCTTC
j_gene: TRBJ2-1; d_gene: .; abundance: many; v_gene: TRBV24-1; CDR3aa: CATSDLRASEQFF; CDR3nt: TGTGCCACCAGTGATTTGCGGGCCAGTGAGCAGTTCTTC
j_gene: TRBJ2-2; d_gene: TRBD2; abundance: .; v_gene: TRBV11-2; CDR3aa: CASSSQSGKNTGELFF; CDR3nt: TGTGCCAGCAGCTCCCAAAGCGGGAAGAACACCGGGGAGCTGTTTTTT
j_gene: TRBJ2-1; d_gene: TRBD2; abundance: .; v_gene: TRBV7-2; CDR3aa: CASSPSLAGSYNEQFF; CDR3nt: TGTGCCAGCAGCCCCTCCCTAGCGGGGTCCTACAATGAGCAGTTCTTC
j_gene: TRBJ1-4; d_gene: .; abundance: few; v_gene: TRBV6-1; CDR3aa: CASSPPGLGGEKLFF; CDR3nt: TGTGCCAGCAGTCCTCCGGGGCTGGGGGGCGAAAAACTGTTTTTT
j_gene: TRBJ2-7; d_gene: .; abundance: many; v_gene: TRBV6-1; CDR3aa: CASRPPRGDVYEQYF; CDR3nt: TGTGCCAGCAGGCCGCCCAGAGGAGACGTTTACGAGCAGTACTTC
j_gene: TRBJ2-7; d_gene: TRBD2; abundance: many; v_gene: TRBV5-1; CDR3aa: CASRPTSGTYEQYF; CDR3nt: TGCGCCAGCAGACCGACTAGCGGCACCTACGAGCAGTACTTC
j_gene: TRBJ2-1; d_gene: .; abundance: many; v_gene: TRBV24-1; CDR3aa: CATSPGSSYNEQFF; CDR3nt: TGTGCCACCAGTCCCGGGTCTTCCTACAATGAGCAGTTCTTC
j_gene: TRBJ2-3; d_gene: .; abundance: few; v_gene: TRBV7-6; CDR3aa: CASSLAAPPTNSNRNTQYF; CDR3nt: TGTGCCAGCAGCTTAGCTGCCCCACCCACCAACTCGAACCGAAATACGCAGTATTTT
j_gene: TRBJ2-4; d_gene: TRBD2; abundance: .; v_gene: TRBV6-2/TRBV6-3; CDR3aa: CASSFTSGRVRWDIQYF; CDR3nt: TGTGCCAGCAGTTTTACTAGCGGGAGAGTCAGGTGGGACATTCAGTACTTC
j_gene: TRBJ2-4; d_gene: .; abundance: many; v_gene: TRBV14; CDR3aa: CASSLGNIQYF; CDR3nt: TGTGCCAGCAGCCTTGGAAACATTCAGTACTTC
j_gene: TRBJ1-5; d_gene: .; abundance: many; v_gene: TRBV20-1; CDR3aa: CSARDDTNQPQHF; CDR3nt: TGCAGTGCTAGAGACGACACAAATCAGCCCCAGCATTTT
j_gene: TRBJ2-1; d_gene: TRBD2; abundance: many; v_gene: TRBV20-1; CDR3aa: CSAPPGLAGNEQFF; CDR3nt: TGCAGTGCGCCGCCGGGACTAGCGGGAAATGAGCAGTTCTTC
j_gene: TRBJ2-1; d_gene: TRBD2; abundance: many; v_gene: TRBV29-1; CDR3aa: CSVPRAGRDHNEQFF; CDR3nt: TGCAGCGTCCCAAGGGCGGGGAGGGACCACAATGAGCAGTTCTTC
j_gene: TRBJ1-3; d_gene: TRBD1; abundance: .; v_gene: TRBV29-1; CDR3aa: CSVGQGYGNTIYF; CDR3nt: TGCAGCGTGGGACAGGGCTATGGAAACACCATATATTTT
j_gene: TRBJ2-7; d_gene: TRBD1; abundance: many; v_gene: TRBV7-2; CDR3aa: CASSLMGQGYYEQYF; CDR3nt: TGTGCCAGCAGCTTAATGGGACAGGGATATTACGAGCAGTACTTC
j_gene: TRBJ2-5; d_gene: TRBD2; abundance: many; v_gene: TRBV20-1; CDR3aa: CSAMTSGTYQETQYF; CDR3nt: TGCAGTGCTATGACTAGCGGAACCTACCAAGAGACCCAGTACTTC
j_gene: TRBJ2-1; d_gene: TRBD1; abundance: .; v_gene: TRBV3-1; CDR3aa: CASSQHLDRKVDNEQFF; CDR3nt: TGTGCCAGCAGCCAACATCTGGACAGGAAGGTGGACAATGAGCAGTTCTTC
j_gene: TRBJ2-7; d_gene: TRBD2; abundance: many; v_gene: TRBV6-1; CDR3aa: CASSQISGRIKYEQYF; CDR3nt: TGTGCCAGCAGTCAAATTAGCGGGAGGATTAAGTACGAGCAGTACTTC
j_gene: TRBJ1-4; d_gene: .; abundance: many; v_gene: TRBV20-1; CDR3aa: CSALHWATNEKLFF; CDR3nt: TGCAGTGCGCTCCATTGGGCAACTAATGAAAAACTGTTTTTT
j_gene: TRBJ2-7; d_gene: .; abundance: few; v_gene: TRBV11-2; CDR3aa: CASSPGGRPNYEQYF; CDR3nt: TGTGCCAGCAGCCCAGGGGGGCGCCCCAACTACGAGCAGTACTTC